This T cell receptor beta chain was found in a study of cytomegalovirus exposure and HLA in healthy donors. Background on the study: Drawn from HLA-typed donors, some 80 million unique TCRs were held in an early data release.

Only one count was recorded for this clone. Antigen unknown. Deletions cut 1 base from V and 6 bases from J, with 13 bases between. The CDR3 sequence is 15 residues long. The germline V gene encodes CDR1 SGDLS and CDR2 YYNGEE. Overall study results and limits: What was likely a sequencing artifact was a cluster of highly shared sequence variants.

Vbeta (60) and Jbeta (13) primers were used in the PCR. The assay was immunoSEQ multiplex PCR, and TCRdb's table has in-frame clones only and misses some. The data hold approximately 97,000 clones, with 81% observed a single time. The receptor was isolated from a man aged 40-50 years in good health and CMV-seropositive. The rearrangement uses TRBV9 and TRBJ1-4; no clear D gene. Material for sequencing was PBMCs. The DNA of the CDR3 is TGTGCCAGCAGCGTACTAGAACGAGCGGATGAAAAACTGTTTTTT. Its protein is CASSVLERADEKLFF. The full variable domain, completed using reference TRBV9 and TRBJ1-4, is DSGVTQTPKHLITATGQRVTLRCSPRSGDLSVYWYQQSLDQGLQFLIQYYNGEERAKGNILERFSAQQFPDLHSELNLSSLELGDSALYFCASSVLERADEKLFFGSGTQLSVL.